These 20 T cell receptor beta chains were sequenced from one sample in a study of T cell responses to AZD1222 COVID-19 vaccine. Here immunoSEQ multiplex PCR was the method, and the copy in TCRdb shows in-frame clones only, minus some. The sample includes approximately 120,000 clones, approximately 93% seen only once; the top ten take approximately 3.3%. This specimen was peripheral blood, taken on day 0 of AZD1222 vaccination. These receptors originate from an adult in good health.

The chain uses TRBV20-1 and TRBJ2-3; TRBD2 matches 12 bases. There are 14 residues in the CDR3. The germline V gene has CDR1 DFQATT and CDR2 SNEGSKA (reference sequence). The ends lost 3 bases at V and 3 bases at J; junction bases unmatched: 1. CDR3 coding DNA: TGCAGTGCTAGTCTAGCGGGAGGGACAGATACGCAGTATTTT. Protein sequence: CSASLAGGTDTQYF.

This sequence joins TRBV5-1 and TRBJ1-6; the D gene is possibly TRBD1 (6 bases). The CDR3 runs 15 residues. CDR1 SGHRS and CDR2 YFSETQ come from the germline V gene. V shed 0 bases and J shed 12 bases, with 16 bases lying between them. The CDR3 reads CASSLGGTLPEPLHF. CDR3 DNA: TGCGCCAGCAGCTTGGGAGGGACATTGCCCGAACCCCTCCACTTT.

The chain combines TRBV12-1 with TRBJ2-3; whether TRBD2, the table's D call, matches the DNA was not checked. TRBV12-1 constitutes a pseudogene. The CDR3 is 16 amino acids. CDR3 amino acids: CASSFARTDRSCTQYF. The CDR3 DNA follows: TGTGCCAGCAGCTTTGCGAGGACTGATCGGAGTTGTACGCAGTATTTT.

This chain connects TRBV29-1 to TRBJ2-2; 8 bases fit TRBD2. Trimming at V came to 4 bases and at J to 0 bases, leaving 1 base not matched to a gene. Per the germline V gene, CDR1 is SQVTM and CDR2 is ANQGSEA. This CDR3 spans 14 amino acids. CDR3 bases: TGCAGCGTTGGGACTAGCACGAACACCGGGGAGCTGTTTTTT. Translated, it gives CSVGTSTNTGELFF.

The V gene is TRBV3-1 (or the pseudogene TRBV3-2), the J gene TRBJ2-2; TRBD1 matches at 12 bases. The J segment lost 4 bases and the V segment lost 3 bases, leaving 9 bases of the junction unmatched. Looked up from germline, CDR1 is LGHDT and CDR2 is YNNKEL (reference sequence). CDR3 length: 18 amino acids. CDR3 nucleotide sequence: TGTGCCAGCAGCCAGGCCGGGACAGGGGGCTCGGGCACCGGGGAGCTGTTTTTT. Amino acids: CASSQAGTGGSGTGELFF.

V gene TRBV28 combines with J gene TRBJ1-2; D is ambiguous. CDR1 and CDR2 (germline): MDHEN, SYDVKM. The V end lost 4 bases, the J end lost 2 bases, and 2 bases lay between the germline ends. The CDR3 spans 11 residues. The CDR3 region is CASSSNYGYTF. The DNA of the CDR3 is TGTGCCAGCAGTTCGAACTATGGCTACACCTTC.

J is TRBJ2-7 and V is TRBV25-1; D is perhaps TRBD2 (5 bases). The CDR3 covers 16 residues. In germline, CDR1 is MGHDK, CDR2 SYGVNS. The ends were cut back, 3 bases at V and 3 bases at J, with 18 bases in the middle. The CDR3 nucleotides are TGTGCCAGCAGTGATGGGAGTGGAGGAGGCGGCTACGAGCAGTACTTC. Translating gives CASSDGSGGGGYEQYF.

The chain carries TRBV9 and TRBJ2-1; 9 bases fit TRBD2. The germline CDR1 and CDR2 sequences are SGDLS and YYNGEE. The CDR3 contains 16 residues. J lost 4 bases, V lost 3 bases, and 8 bases had no gene match. CDR3 nucleotide sequence: TGTGCCAGCAGCGCCCAGCTAGCGGGGAAATACAATGAGCAGTTCTTC. Amino acid sequence: CASSAQLAGKYNEQFF.

This chain links TRBV4-1 with TRBJ2-5, with D unresolved. In germline, CDR1 is MGHRA, CDR2 YSYEKL. CDR3 length: 14 residues. V gave up 0 bases and J gave up 5 bases, with 10 bases separating them. In DNA form, the CDR3 reads TGCGCCAGCAGCCAAGATCCGGGCCGGGAGACCCAGTACTTC. Amino acid sequence: CASSQDPGRETQYF.

This chain links TRBV30 with TRBJ1-2; D remains ambiguous. Trimming left V 5 bases short and J 1 base short, with 17 bases between. The germline gives CDR1 GTSNPN, CDR2 SVGIG (reference sequence). The CDR3 consists of 15 residues. CDR3 residues: CAWGPWALFNYGYTF. CDR3 sequence (DNA): TGTGCCTGGGGACCCTGGGCCTTATTTAACTATGGCTACACCTTC. Combining the CDR3 with reference TRBV30 and TRBJ1-2 gives the whole variable domain SQTIHQWPATLVQPVGSPLSLECTVEGTSNPNLYWYRQAAGRGLQLLFYSVGIGQISSEVPQNLSASRPQDRQFILSSKKLLLSDSGFYLCAWGPWALFNYGYTFGSGTRLTVV.

The gene calls are TRBV4-2 and TRBJ2-1, with 7 bases fitting TRBD2. In germline, CDR1 is LGHNA, CDR2 YNFKEQ. V gave up 1 base and J gave up 6 bases; unmatched junction bases: 6. The CDR3 extends over 15 amino acids. CDR3 nucleotide sequence: TGTGCCAGCAGCCAAGCCGAGCGGGAAGGCAATGAGCAGTTCTTC. Translated, it gives CASSQAEREGNEQFF.

V and J are TRBV4-1 and TRBJ2-2, with D possibly matching TRBD2 (6 bases). The germline V gene has CDR1 MGHRA and CDR2 YSYEKL. V lost 0 bases, J lost 5 bases, and 10 bases lay in between. The CDR3 runs to 15 residues. The DNA for the CDR3 is TGCGCCAGCAGCCAAGATCTGGGGGGAACCGGGGAGCTGTTTTTT. Protein product: CASSQDLGGTGELFF.

This rearrangement joins TRBV6-5 to TRBJ1-5; D gene ambiguous. CDR1 and CDR2 from the germline V gene are MNHEY and SVGAGI. CDR3 size: 13 residues. V lost 2 bases and J 4 bases, leaving 6 bases between the germline ends. The CDR3 sequence is CASSYEANQPQHF. The CDR3, as DNA: TGTGCCAGCAGTTACGAGGCAAATCAGCCCCAGCATTTT.

The rearrangement uses TRBV10-3 and TRBJ2-3; no definite D call. CDR3 length: 15 residues. The germline gives CDR1 ENHRY, CDR2 SYGVKD. V was shortened by 2 bases and J by 0 bases, with 9 bases between the two germline ends. The CDR3 region has the DNA TGTGCCATCAGTGAGGGGTTTTCTAGCACAGATACGCAGTATTTT. Translation: CAISEGFSSTDTQYF.

The J gene is TRBJ2-3, the V gene TRBV9, with 11 bases identical to TRBD2. The ends lost 0 bases at V and 5 bases at J; junction bases unmatched: 5. The CDR3 runs 16 residues. Germline values: CDR1 SGDLS, CDR2 YYNGEE. Here the CDR3 DNA reads TGTGCCAGCAGCGTAGCGCTAGCGGGAGGAGGAGATACGCAGTATTTT. This sequence encodes CASSVALAGGGDTQYF.

The rearrangement uses TRBV6-5 and TRBJ1-6; D might be TRBD1 (6 bases). CDR1 is MNHEY, CDR2 SVGAGI, per germline. The ends were cut back, 8 bases at V and 6 bases at J, with 14 bases in the middle. The CDR3 runs 14 residues. CDR3 DNA sequence: TGTGCCAGCGGTTCGGGGGGCGTTAATTCACCCCTCCACTTT. Its translation: CASGSGGVNSPLHF.

The V call is TRBV15, the J call TRBJ1-1; tentative D call: TRBD1 (6 bases). The CDR3 consists of 15 residues. Germline V CDR1 and CDR2: LNHNV, YYDKDF (reference sequence). V was shortened by 2 bases and J by 1 base, with 11 bases between the two germline ends. The CDR3 region is CATSRKQGANTEAFF. CDR3 nucleotides: TGTGCCACCAGCAGAAAACAGGGTGCGAACACTGAAGCTTTCTTT.

V usage is TRBV6-5 and J usage is TRBJ2-3, with 12 nucleotides matching TRBD2. The CDR3 sequence is 15 residues long. V shed 9 bases, J shed 7 bases, and the junction held 11 bases outside the gene matches. Germline V gene sequence: CDR1 MNHEY, CDR2 SVGAGI. In nucleotides, the CDR3 is TGTGCCAGTTGGAAACTAGCGGGAGGCCGTTATACGCAGTATTTT. It encodes CASWKLAGGRYTQYF.

Concerning this clone: This same CDR3 is encoded by further DNA sequences in the sample. V is TRBV5-1 and J is TRBJ1-1; a weak D match, TRBD1 (5 bases). V gave up 1 base and J gave up 1 base, with 8 bases separating them. CDR1 is SGHRS, CDR2 YFSETQ, per germline. This CDR3 has 14 amino acids. The CDR3, as DNA: TGCGCCAGCAGCTTGACAGGTACGAACACTGAAGCTTTCTTT. Protein product: CASSLTGTNTEAFF.

The CDR3 sequence is CSYRENTEAFF. CDR3 bases: TGCAGTTACAGGGAGAACACTGAAGCTTTCTTT. The chain joins TRBV20-1 to TRBJ1-1; a weak D match, TRBD1 (6 bases). CDR3 length: 11 amino acids. The V gene lost 8 bases and the J gene lost 1 base, with 8 bases spanning the gap. Germline CDR1 reads DFQATT; CDR2 reads SNEGSKA (reference sequence).